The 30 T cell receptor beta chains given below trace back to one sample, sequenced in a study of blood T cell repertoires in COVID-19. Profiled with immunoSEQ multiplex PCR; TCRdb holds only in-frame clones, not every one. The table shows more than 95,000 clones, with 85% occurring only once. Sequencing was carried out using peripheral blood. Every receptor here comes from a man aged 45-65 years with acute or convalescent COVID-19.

The CDR3 nucleotides are TGTGCCAGCAGTTTGGGAGGGTCTGGAAACACCATATATTTT. It is translated as CASSLGGSGNTIYF. The gene calls are TRBV7-9 and TRBJ1-3; D is unclear. V lost 6 bases and J lost 1, with 10 bases in between. The CDR3 has 14 amino acids. Germline-derived CDR1 and CDR2 are SEHNR and FQNEAQ (reference sequence).

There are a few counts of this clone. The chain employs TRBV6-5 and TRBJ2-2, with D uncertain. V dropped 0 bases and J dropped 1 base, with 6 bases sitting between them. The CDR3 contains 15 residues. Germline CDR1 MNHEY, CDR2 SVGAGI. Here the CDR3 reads CASSYSSWNTGELFF. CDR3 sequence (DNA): TGTGCCAGCAGTTACTCGAGTTGGAACACCGGGGAGCTGTTTTTT.

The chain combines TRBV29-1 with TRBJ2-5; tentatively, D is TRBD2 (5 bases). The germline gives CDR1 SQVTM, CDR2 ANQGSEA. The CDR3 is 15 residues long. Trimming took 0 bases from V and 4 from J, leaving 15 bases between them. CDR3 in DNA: TGCAGCGTTGAAGATCGGGGAAGTTTAGGAGAGACCCAGTACTTC. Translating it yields CSVEDRGSLGETQYF.

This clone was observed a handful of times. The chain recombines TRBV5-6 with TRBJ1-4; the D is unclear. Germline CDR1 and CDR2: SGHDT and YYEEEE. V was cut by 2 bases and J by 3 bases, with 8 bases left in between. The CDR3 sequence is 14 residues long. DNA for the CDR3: TGTGCCAGCAGCTTAACAGAGTCTAATGAAAAACTGTTTTTT. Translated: CASSLTESNEKLFF.

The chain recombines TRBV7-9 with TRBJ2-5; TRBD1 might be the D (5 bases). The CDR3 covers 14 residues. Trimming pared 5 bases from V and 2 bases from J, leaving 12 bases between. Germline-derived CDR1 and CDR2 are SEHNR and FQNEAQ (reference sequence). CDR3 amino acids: CASSLDSLQETQYF. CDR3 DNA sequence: TGTGCCAGCAGCCTCGACAGTTTACAAGAGACCCAGTACTTC.

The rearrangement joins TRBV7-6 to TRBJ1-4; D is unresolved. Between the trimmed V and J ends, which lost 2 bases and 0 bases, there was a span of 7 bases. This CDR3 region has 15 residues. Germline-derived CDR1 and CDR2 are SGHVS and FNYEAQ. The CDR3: CASSLISATNEKLFF. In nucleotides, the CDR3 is TGTGCCAGCAGCTTAATCTCCGCAACTAATGAAAAACTGTTTTTT.

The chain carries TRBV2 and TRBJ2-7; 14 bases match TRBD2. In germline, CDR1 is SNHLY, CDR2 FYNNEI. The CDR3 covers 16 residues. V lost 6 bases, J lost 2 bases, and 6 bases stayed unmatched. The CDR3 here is CASSGTSGRNAYEQYF. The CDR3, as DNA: TGTGCCAGCAGCGGGACTAGCGGGAGAAACGCCTACGAGCAGTACTTC.

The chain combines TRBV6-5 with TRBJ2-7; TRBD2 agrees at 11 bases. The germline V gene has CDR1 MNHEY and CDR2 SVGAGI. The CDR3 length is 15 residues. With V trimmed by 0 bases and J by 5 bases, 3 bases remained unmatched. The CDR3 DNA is TGTGCCAGCAGTTACTCGCCACTAGCGGGGGACGAGCAGTACTTC. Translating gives CASSYSPLAGDEQYF.

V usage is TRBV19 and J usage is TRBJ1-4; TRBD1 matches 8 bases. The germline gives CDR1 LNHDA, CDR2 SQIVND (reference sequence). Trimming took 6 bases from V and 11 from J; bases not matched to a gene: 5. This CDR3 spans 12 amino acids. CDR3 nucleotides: TGTGCCAGTAGGGGACAGGTCGGGAAACTGTTTTTT. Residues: CASRGQVGKLFF. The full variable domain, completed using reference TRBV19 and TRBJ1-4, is DGGITQSPKYLFRKEGQNVTLSCEQNLNHDAMYWYRQDPGQGLRLIYYSQIVNDFQKGDIAEGYSVSREKKESFPLTVTSAQKNPTAFYLCASRGQVGKLFFGSGTQLSVL.

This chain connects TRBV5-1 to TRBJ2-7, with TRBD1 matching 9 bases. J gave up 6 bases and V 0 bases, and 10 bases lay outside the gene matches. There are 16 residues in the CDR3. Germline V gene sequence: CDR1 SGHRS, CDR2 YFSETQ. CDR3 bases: TGCGCCAGCAGCTTGGATGGGACAGGGTATATCGGCGAGCAGTACTTC. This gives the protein CASSLDGTGYIGEQYF. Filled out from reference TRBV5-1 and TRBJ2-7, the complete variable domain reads KAGVTQTPRYLIKTRGQQVTLSCSPISGHRSVSWYQQTPGQGLQFLFEYFSETQRNKGNFPGRFSGRQFSNSRSEMNVSTLELGDSALYLCASSLDGTGYIGEQYFGPGTRLTVT.

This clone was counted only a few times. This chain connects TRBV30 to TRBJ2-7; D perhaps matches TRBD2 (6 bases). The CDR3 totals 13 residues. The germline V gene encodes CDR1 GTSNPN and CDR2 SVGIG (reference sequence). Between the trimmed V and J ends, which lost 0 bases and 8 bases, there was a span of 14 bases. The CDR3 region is CAWSVHGGWKQYF. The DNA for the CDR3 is TGTGCCTGGAGTGTACATGGAGGGTGGAAGCAGTACTTC.

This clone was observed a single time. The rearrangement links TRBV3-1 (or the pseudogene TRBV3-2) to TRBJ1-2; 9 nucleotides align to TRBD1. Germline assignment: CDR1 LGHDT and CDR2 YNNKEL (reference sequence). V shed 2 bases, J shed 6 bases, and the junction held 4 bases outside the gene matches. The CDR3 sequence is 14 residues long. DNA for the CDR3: TGTGCCAGCAGCCAACGACAGGGGGTGGATGGCTACACCTTC. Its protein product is CASSQRQGVDGYTF.

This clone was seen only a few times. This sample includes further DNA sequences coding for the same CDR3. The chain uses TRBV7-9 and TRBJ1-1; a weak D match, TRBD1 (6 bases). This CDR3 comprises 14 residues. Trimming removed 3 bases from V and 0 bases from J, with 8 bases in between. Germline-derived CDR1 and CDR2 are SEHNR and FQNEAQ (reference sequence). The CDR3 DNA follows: TGTGCCAGCAGCTTGCAGGGGATGAACACTGAAGCTTTCTTT. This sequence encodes CASSLQGMNTEAFF.

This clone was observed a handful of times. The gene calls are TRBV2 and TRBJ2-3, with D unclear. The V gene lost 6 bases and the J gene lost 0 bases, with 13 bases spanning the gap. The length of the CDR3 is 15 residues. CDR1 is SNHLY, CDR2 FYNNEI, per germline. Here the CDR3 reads CASSNEISSTDTQYF. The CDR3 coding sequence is TGTGCCAGCAGCAACGAGATTTCTAGCACAGATACGCAGTATTTT. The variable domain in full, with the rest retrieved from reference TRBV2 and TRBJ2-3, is EPEVTQTPSHQVTQMGQEVILRCVPISNHLYFYWYRQILGQKVEFLVSFYNNEISEKSEIFDDQFSVERPDGSNFTLKIRSTKLEDSAMYFCASSNEISSTDTQYFGPGTRLTVL.

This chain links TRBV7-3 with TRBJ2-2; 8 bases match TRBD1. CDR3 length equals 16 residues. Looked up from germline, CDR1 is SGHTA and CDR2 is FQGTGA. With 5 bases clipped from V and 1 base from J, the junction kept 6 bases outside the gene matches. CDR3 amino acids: CASSPQGQGNTGELFF. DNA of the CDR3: TGTGCCAGCAGCCCCCAAGGACAGGGGAACACCGGGGAGCTGTTTTTT.

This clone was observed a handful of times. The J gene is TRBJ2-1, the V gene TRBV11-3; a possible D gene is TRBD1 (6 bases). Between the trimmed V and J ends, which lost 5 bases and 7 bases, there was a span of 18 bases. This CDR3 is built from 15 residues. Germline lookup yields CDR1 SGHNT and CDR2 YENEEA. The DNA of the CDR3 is TGTGCCAGCAGCCCAAGACAGGCAATGGGGAATGAGCAGTTCTTC. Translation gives CASSPRQAMGNEQFF.

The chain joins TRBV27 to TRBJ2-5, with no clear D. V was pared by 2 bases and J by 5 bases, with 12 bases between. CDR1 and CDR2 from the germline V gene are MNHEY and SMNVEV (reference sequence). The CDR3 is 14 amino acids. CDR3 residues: CASSLTSPYETQYF. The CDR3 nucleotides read TGTGCCAGCAGTTTAACAAGTCCGTACGAGACCCAGTACTTC.

CDR3 amino acids: CASSIRTVAGYTF. As DNA, the CDR3 is TGTGCCAGTAGTATTCGGACAGTCGCTGGCTACACCTTC. The rearrangement joins TRBV19 to TRBJ1-2; D is perhaps TRBD1 (6 bases). CDR1 LNHDA and CDR2 SQIVND come from the germline V gene (reference sequence). The CDR3 is made up of 13 amino acids. Trimming cost V 3 bases and J 7 bases, with 12 bases left between them.

The CDR3 protein is CASMLAGGRFSGANVLTF. The CDR3 DNA is TGTGCCAGCATGCTAGCGGGAGGCCGATTCTCTGGGGCCAACGTCCTGACTTTC. The J gene is TRBJ2-6, the V gene TRBV7-9; 11 bases line up with TRBD2. The length of the CDR3 is 18 residues. V lost 7 bases to trimming and J lost 0 bases; unmatched junction nucleotides: 8. The germline V gene has CDR1 SEHNR and CDR2 FQNEAQ (reference sequence).

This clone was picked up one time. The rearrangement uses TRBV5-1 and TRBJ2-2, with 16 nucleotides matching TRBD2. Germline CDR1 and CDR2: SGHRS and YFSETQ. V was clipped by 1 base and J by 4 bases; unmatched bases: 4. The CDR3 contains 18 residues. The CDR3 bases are TGCGCCAGCAGCTTGACGGGACTAGCGGGGGGGCCCACCGGGGAGCTGTTTTTT. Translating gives CASSLTGLAGGPTGELFF.

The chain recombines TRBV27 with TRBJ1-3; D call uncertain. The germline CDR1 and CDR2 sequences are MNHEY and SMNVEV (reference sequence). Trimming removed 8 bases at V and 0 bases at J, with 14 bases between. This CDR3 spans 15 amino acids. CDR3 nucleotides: TGTGCCAGCCAACAGACGCCATCCTCTGGAAACACCATATATTTT. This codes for CASQQTPSSGNTIYF.

The CDR3 protein is CASSVEGRGWSEQYF. The CDR3 DNA follows: TGTGCCAGCAGCGTAGAGGGCAGGGGGTGGTCCGAGCAGTACTTC. This chain uses TRBV9 with TRBJ2-7, with TRBD1 identical over 7 bases. Looked up from germline, CDR1 is SGDLS and CDR2 is YYNGEE. The CDR3 totals 15 residues. Trimming removed 0 bases from V and 6 bases from J; junction bases left unmatched: 9.

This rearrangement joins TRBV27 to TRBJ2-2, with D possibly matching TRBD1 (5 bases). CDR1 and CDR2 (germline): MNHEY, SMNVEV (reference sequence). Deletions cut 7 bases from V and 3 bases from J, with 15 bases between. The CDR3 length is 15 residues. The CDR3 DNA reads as TGTGCCAGCAAACCGACAGACACGTACACCGGGGAGCTGTTTTTT. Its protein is CASKPTDTYTGELFF.

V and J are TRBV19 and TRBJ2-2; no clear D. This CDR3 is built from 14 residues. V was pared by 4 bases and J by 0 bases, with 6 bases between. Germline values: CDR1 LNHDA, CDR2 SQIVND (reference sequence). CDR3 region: CASSTTPNTGELFF. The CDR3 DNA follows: TGTGCCAGTAGTACGACACCGAACACCGGGGAGCTGTTTTTT. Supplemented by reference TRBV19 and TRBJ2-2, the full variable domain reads DGGITQSPKYLFRKEGQNVTLSCEQNLNHDAMYWYRQDPGQGLRLIYYSQIVNDFQKGDIAEGYSVSREKKESFPLTVTSAQKNPTAFYLCASSTTPNTGELFFGEGSRLTVL.

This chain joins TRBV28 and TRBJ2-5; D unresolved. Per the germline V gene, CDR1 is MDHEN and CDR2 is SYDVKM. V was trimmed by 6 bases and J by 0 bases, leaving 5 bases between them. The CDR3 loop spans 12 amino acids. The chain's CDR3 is CASSLYQETQYF. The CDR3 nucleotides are TGTGCCAGCAGCTTGTACCAAGAGACCCAGTACTTC. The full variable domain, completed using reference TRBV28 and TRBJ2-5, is DVKVTQSSRYLVKRTGEKVFLECVQDMDHENMFWYRQDPGLGLRLIYFSYDVKMKEKGDIPEGYSVSREKKERFSLILESASTNQTSMYLCASSLYQETQYFGPGTRLLVL.

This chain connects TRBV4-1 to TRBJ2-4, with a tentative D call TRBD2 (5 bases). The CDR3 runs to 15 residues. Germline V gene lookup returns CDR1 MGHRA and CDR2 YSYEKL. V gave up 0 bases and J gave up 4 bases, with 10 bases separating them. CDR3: CASSQEGSGKNIQYF. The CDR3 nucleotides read TGCGCCAGCAGCCAAGAAGGATCGGGGAAAAACATTCAGTACTTC.

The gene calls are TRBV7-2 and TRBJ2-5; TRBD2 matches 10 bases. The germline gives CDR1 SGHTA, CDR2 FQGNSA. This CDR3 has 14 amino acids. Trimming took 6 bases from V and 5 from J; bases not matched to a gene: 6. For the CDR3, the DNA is TGTGCCAGCAGGCCACTAGCGGGGTACGAGACCCAGTACTTC. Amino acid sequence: CASRPLAGYETQYF.

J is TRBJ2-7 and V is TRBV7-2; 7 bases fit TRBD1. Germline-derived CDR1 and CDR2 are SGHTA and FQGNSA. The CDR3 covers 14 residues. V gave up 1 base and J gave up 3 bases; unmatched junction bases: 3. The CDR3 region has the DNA TGTGCCAGCAGCTTAGACGGGACAGACTACGAGCAGTACTTC. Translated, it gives CASSLDGTDYEQYF.

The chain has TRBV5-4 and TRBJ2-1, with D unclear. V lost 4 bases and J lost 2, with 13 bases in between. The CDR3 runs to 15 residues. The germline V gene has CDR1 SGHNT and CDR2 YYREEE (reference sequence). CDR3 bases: TGTGCCAGCAGCGCCGGCGGCAGCACCTACAATGAGCAGTTCTTC. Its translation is CASSAGGSTYNEQFF.

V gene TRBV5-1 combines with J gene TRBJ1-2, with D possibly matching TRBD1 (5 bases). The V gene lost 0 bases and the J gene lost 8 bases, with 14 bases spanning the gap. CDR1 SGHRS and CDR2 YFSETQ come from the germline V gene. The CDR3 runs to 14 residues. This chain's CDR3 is CASSLEPGAGGYTF. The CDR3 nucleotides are TGCGCCAGCAGCTTGGAACCCGGGGCGGGAGGCTACACCTTC.